This T cell receptor beta chain originates from a study of PD-1 blockade in classical Hodgkin lymphoma. Sequencing used immunoSEQ multiplex PCR; TCRdb keeps in-frame clones, though not all of them. The sample contains 90,000 to 130,000 clones, 80% to 90% of which appear only once. With no exception, relapse followed autologous stem cell transplantation in all patients, and brentuximab vedotin exposure varied. The receptor was derived from a human donor with classical Hodgkin lymphoma. The specimen comprised peripheral blood mononuclear cells (PBMCs), sampled before the second cycle of nivolumab.

As DNA, the CDR3 is TGTGCCAGCAGCTCACGACGGATTACCAGCACAGATACGCAGTATTTT. Translated: CASSSRRITSTDTQYF. The rearrangement links TRBV7-2 to TRBJ2-3; no firm D call. Looked up from germline, CDR1 is SGHTA and CDR2 is FQGNSA. Trimming left V 4 bases short and J 0 bases short, with 14 bases between. The CDR3 covers 16 residues.